The 21 T cell receptor beta chains reported below all come from one sample, sequenced in a study of response to subunit inactivated influenza vaccine. TCRdb itself ran the RT-PCR reads through MiXCR, one entry per CDR3 protein. The data show around 490,000 distinct CDR3 sequences, approximately 7.7% seen once. The material sequenced was PBMCs from blood, taken roughly 24 months after vaccination. These receptors were obtained from a man aged 45-69 years who received an inactivated influenza vaccine.

This CDR3 reads CSARDQGRASGYTF. CDR3 nucleotide sequence: TGCAGTGCTAGAGACCAGGGGCGCGCTTCAGGCTACACCTTC. This chain connects TRBV20-1 to TRBJ1-2; D possibly corresponds to TRBD1 (6 bases). Germline lookup yields CDR1 DFQATT and CDR2 SNEGSKA (reference sequence). The CDR3 runs to 14 residues. Trimming stripped 0 bases from V and 8 bases from J, with 16 bases between.

This clonotype appeared a few times. The CDR3 loop reads CASSQTQTGELFF. DNA of the CDR3: TGTGCCAGCAGCCAAACCCAAACCGGGGAGCTGTTTTTT. The gene calls are TRBV3-1 and TRBJ2-2; D not certain. Germline CDR1 and CDR2: LGHDT and YNNKEL (reference sequence). Trimming took 2 bases from V and 5 from J, leaving 6 bases between them. This CDR3 is 13 amino acids long. The entire variable domain, with the rest obtained from reference TRBV3-1 and TRBJ2-2, is as follows: DTAVSQTPKYLVTQMGNDKSIKCEQNLGHDTMYWYKQDSKKFLKIMFSYNNKELIINETVPNRFSPKSPDKAHLNLHINSLELGDSAVYFCASSQTQTGELFFGEGSRLTVL.

This clonotype showed up just a few times. This sequence joins TRBV6-2 or TRBV6-3 and TRBJ1-5; D is unresolved. Germline values: CDR1 MNHEY, CDR2 SVGEGT. The CDR3 extends over 12 amino acids. The germline V and J ends were trimmed by 6 bases and 3 bases, with 6 bases remaining between them. The DNA for the CDR3 is TGTGCCAGCAGCCAAACCAATCAGCCCCAGCATTTT. It translates to CASSQTNQPQHF.

Remarks on this clonotype: The CDR3 does not close with the conserved phenylalanine or tryptophan, likely indicating a read error. The chain uses TRBV20-1 and TRBJ1-1; TRBD1 is a possible D gene (6 bases). This CDR3 has 14 residues. Germline CDR1 reads DFQATT; CDR2 reads SNEGSKA (reference sequence). V was clipped by 2 bases and J by 5 bases, with 15 bases between them. The CDR3 loop is CSARIDGRGTEAFL. Written as DNA, the CDR3 is TGCAGTGCTAGAATAGATGGGAGGGGGACTGAAGCTTTCTTG.

This clonotype was observed a handful of times. The chain joins TRBV30 to TRBJ2-3; D is uncertain. The CDR3 is made up of 12 amino acids. The germline V gene encodes CDR1 GTSNPN and CDR2 SVGIG (reference sequence). Trimming pared 3 bases from V and 5 bases from J, leaving 9 bases between. The CDR3 DNA reads as TGTGCCTGGAGCTATATGGGAGATACGCAGTATTTT. It codes for CAWSYMGDTQYF.

This chain uses TRBV29-1 with TRBJ1-1; D possibly corresponds to TRBD1 (6 bases). CDR1 SQVTM and CDR2 ANQGSEA come from the germline V gene. The CDR3 runs to 14 residues. Trimming took 1 base from V and 4 from J, leaving 13 bases between them. The CDR3 nucleotides read TGCAGCGTTGAAGCGGGGGGCGCGATCACTGAAGCTTTCTTT. It yields the protein CSVEAGGAITEAFF.

This clonotype was counted many times. The CDR3: CASGFDIYEQYF. The CDR3 DNA reads TGTGCCAGCGGGTTCGACATCTACGAGCAGTACTTC. This chain links TRBV2 with TRBJ2-7; D is unclear. V shed 8 bases and J shed 3 bases, with 11 bases lying between them. The V gene's germline CDR1 is SNHLY and CDR2 FYNNEI. The CDR3 extends over 12 amino acids.

This clonotype was counted between two and nine times. The V and J genes are TRBV7-2 and TRBJ1-5; possible D gene TRBD1, 5 bases. The V end lost 1 base, the J end lost 2 bases, and 12 bases lay between the germline ends. This CDR3 has 16 residues. Looked up from germline, CDR1 is SGHTA and CDR2 is FQGNSA. In DNA, the CDR3 is TGTGCCAGCAGCTTAGGAGGCAGGGTAGGCAATCAGCCCCAGCATTTT. This codes for CASSLGGRVGNQPQHF.

The chain couples TRBV20-1 to TRBJ1-3; no firm D call. Germline V gene sequence: CDR1 DFQATT, CDR2 SNEGSKA (reference sequence). V was pared by 5 bases and J by 4 bases, with 15 bases between. The CDR3 is 14 amino acids. The CDR3 loop reads CSAPAGNSGNTIYF. CDR3 DNA sequence: TGCAGTGCTCCGGCGGGGAACTCCGGAAACACCATATATTTT.

This sequence joins TRBV29-1 and TRBJ1-4; tentative D call: TRBD1 (5 bases). Between the trimmed V and J ends, which lost 3 bases and 7 bases, there was a span of 18 bases. The germline V gene encodes CDR1 SQVTM and CDR2 ANQGSEA. CDR3 length: 15 amino acids. CDR3 bases: TGCAGCGTTGATAGGCAGCGGATGGGACGTGAAAAACTGTTTTTT. As protein: CSVDRQRMGREKLFF.

The table lists this clonotype with a few counts. V is TRBV4-3 and J is TRBJ2-5; D gene ambiguous. This CDR3 has 13 amino acids. V dropped 2 bases and J dropped 5 bases, with 9 bases sitting between them. CDR1 LGHNA and CDR2 YSLEER come from the germline V gene. This chain's CDR3 is CASSQNLVETQYF. CDR3 coding DNA: TGCGCCAGCAGCCAAAACTTAGTGGAGACCCAGTACTTC.

The rearrangement joins TRBV5-6 to TRBJ2-7; D gene ambiguous. The germline V gene has CDR1 SGHDT and CDR2 YYEEEE. V lost 6 bases and J lost 6, with 10 bases in between. The length of the CDR3 is 11 residues. This CDR3 is CASTRWGEQYF. For the CDR3, the DNA is TGTGCCAGCACCCGGTGGGGCGAGCAGTACTTC.

This clonotype showed up just a few times. The chain combines TRBV20-1 with TRBJ2-3; TRBD1 might be the D (5 bases). Germline V CDR1 and CDR2: DFQATT, SNEGSKA (reference sequence). CDR3 length: 14 amino acids. V was cut by 5 bases and J by 5 bases, with 17 bases left in between. DNA for the CDR3: TGCAGTGCTGTGGCCGTGGGGCTTTTAGATACGCAGTATTTT. Protein: CSAVAVGLLDTQYF.

This clonotype was found a few times. The chain combines TRBV12-3 or TRBV12-4 with TRBJ2-2; D is possibly TRBD1 or TRBD2 (6 bases each). The CDR3 runs 16 residues. Between the trimmed V and J ends, which lost 4 bases and 6 bases, there was a span of 18 bases. The CDR3 DNA reads as TGTGCCAGCAGTTGGTCAGGGGAGGCCAGGTCCGGGGAGCTGTTTTTT. Its translation: CASSWSGEARSGELFF.

V is TRBV28 and J is TRBJ2-4, with D perhaps matching TRBD2 (5 bases). V lost 3 bases and J lost 8, with 11 bases in between. Germline assignment: CDR1 MDHEN and CDR2 SYDVKM. The CDR3 totals 13 residues. The CDR3 DNA reads TGTGCCAGCAGTTTCCGGGGATTGGACATTCAGTACTTC. Translating gives CASSFRGLDIQYF.

This clonotype was seen repeatedly, ten times or more. The genes are TRBV7-9 and TRBJ2-2, with D perhaps matching TRBD1 (5 bases). Germline-derived CDR1 and CDR2 are SEHNR and FQNEAQ (reference sequence). This CDR3 spans 15 amino acids. V was shortened by 3 bases and J by 0 bases, with 8 bases between the two germline ends. This CDR3 is CASSLQGANTGELFF. CDR3 nucleotide sequence: TGTGCCAGCAGCTTGCAGGGTGCGAACACCGGGGAGCTGTTTTTT.

At least ten counts were recorded for this clonotype. The rearrangement links TRBV12-3 or TRBV12-4 to TRBJ1-2; D is ambiguous. V was cut by 3 bases and J by 8 bases, with 10 bases left in between. The CDR3 contains 12 residues. This CDR3 reads CASSLYLGGYTF. DNA for the CDR3: TGTGCCAGCAGTTTGTATCTGGGCGGCTACACCTTC.

The genes are TRBV5-5 and TRBJ1-5; unclear D gene. Germline V CDR1 and CDR2: SGHKS, YYEKEE (reference sequence). The CDR3 is 16 amino acids. The V gene lost 3 bases and the J gene lost 0 bases, with 13 bases spanning the gap. The DNA for the CDR3 is TGTGCCAGCAGCTCCTTGCCCGGGGATAGCAATCAGCCCCAGCATTTT. It translates to CASSSLPGDSNQPQHF.

This clonotype was counted a few times. The rearrangement uses TRBV2 and TRBJ2-4; D may be TRBD1 or TRBD2 (6 bases each). The CDR3 length is 14 residues. With 6 bases removed from V and 12 bases from J, the gap between germline ends came to 21 bases. Germline V gene lookup returns CDR1 SNHLY and CDR2 FYNNEI. CDR3 in DNA: TGTGCCAGCAGAGGGGGAGGAGGTGTGTCGGCTCAGTACTTC. Amino acid sequence: CASRGGGGVSAQYF. The variable domain in full, with the rest retrieved from reference TRBV2 and TRBJ2-4, is EPEVTQTPSHQVTQMGQEVILRCVPISNHLYFYWYRQILGQKVEFLVSFYNNEISEKSEIFDDQFSVERPDGSNFTLKIRSTKLEDSAMYFCASRGGGGVSAQYFGAGTRLSVL.

V is TRBV6-2 or TRBV6-3 and J is TRBJ2-6; D remains ambiguous. CDR1 is MNHEY and CDR2 is SVGEGT in the germline V gene. This CDR3 has 13 residues. Trimming took 5 bases from V and 3 from J, leaving 5 bases between them. The chain's CDR3 is CASSPVGANVLTF. CDR3 in DNA: TGTGCCAGCAGTCCAGTTGGGGCCAACGTCCTGACTTTC.

The CDR3 DNA is TGTGCCACCAGTGATTCCAGGGCTATGGAGCTGTTTTTT. As protein: CATSDSRAMELFF. The V gene is TRBV24-1, the J gene TRBJ2-2; D may be TRBD1 (5 bases). The CDR3 runs to 13 residues. Per germline, CDR1 KGHDR and CDR2 SFDVKD. Trimming cost V 2 bases and J 10 bases, with 10 bases left between them.